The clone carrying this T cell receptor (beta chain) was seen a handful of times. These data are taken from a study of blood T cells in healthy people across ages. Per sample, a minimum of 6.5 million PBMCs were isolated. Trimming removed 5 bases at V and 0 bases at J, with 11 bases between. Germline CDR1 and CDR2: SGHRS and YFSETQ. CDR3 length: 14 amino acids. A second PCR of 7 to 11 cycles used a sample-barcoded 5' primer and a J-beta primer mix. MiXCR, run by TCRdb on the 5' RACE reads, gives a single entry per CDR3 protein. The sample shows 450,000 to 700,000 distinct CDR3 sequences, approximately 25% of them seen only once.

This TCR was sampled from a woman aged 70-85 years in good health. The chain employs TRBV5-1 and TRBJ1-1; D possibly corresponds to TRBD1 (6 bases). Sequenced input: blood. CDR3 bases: TGCGCCAGCAGAGGGGGGGACCTGAACACTGAAGCTTTCTTT. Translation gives CASRGGDLNTEAFF.